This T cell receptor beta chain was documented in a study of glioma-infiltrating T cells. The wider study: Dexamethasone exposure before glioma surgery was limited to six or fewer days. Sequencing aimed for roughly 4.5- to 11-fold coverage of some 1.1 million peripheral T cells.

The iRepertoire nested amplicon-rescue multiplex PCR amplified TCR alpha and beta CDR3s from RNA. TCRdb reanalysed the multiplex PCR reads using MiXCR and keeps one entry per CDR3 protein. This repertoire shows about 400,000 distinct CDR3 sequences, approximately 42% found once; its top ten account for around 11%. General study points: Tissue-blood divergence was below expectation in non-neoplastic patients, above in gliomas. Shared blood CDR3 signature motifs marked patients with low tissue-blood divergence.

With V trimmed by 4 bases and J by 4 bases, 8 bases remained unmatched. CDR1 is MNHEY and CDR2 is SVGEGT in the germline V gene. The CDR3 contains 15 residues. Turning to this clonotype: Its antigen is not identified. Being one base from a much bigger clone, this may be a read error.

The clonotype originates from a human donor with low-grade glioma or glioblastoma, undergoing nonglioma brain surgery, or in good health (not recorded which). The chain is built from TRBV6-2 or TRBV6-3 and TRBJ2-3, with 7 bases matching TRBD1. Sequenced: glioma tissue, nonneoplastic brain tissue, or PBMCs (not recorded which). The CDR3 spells CASSSRTDRADTQYF. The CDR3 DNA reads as TGTGCCAGCAGTTCCCGGACTGACAGGGCAGATACGCAGTATTTT.